The 13 T cell receptor beta chains below were found in one sample sequenced in a study of T-cell reconstitution after alpha-beta-depleted transplantation in children listed by TCRdb under 2016. The library was prepared using PCR. The sequencer was an Illumina HiSeq 2500. Molecular barcoding was employed in the preparation of TCR libraries, with unique molecular identifiers being used to normalize TCRbeta repertoire quantification. The public reads were reanalyzed by TCRdb: fastp trimming at Q25, MiXCR alignment, in-frame beta chains only. All rows with the same CDR3 protein become a single entry with the most common DNA and genes. Counted in this sample were 140,000 to 150,000 distinct CDR3 sequences; 8% to 10% of them appeared once. The ten largest clones represent about a sixth of the sample. This sample's treatment or condition label indicates: allogeneic hematopoietic cell transplantation with graft depleted of TCRalphabeta T cells and CD19 B cells.

Here the sequenced sample was PBMCs, mostly from graft donor cells, taken 180 days after TCRalphabeta/CD19-depleted stem cell transplant. The receptors were sampled from a female patient aged 2 to 10 who had a stem cell transplant for congenital amegakaryocytic thrombocytopenia, so the T cells may come from the graft donor.

This clonotype was detected only a few times. The chain is built from TRBV5-6 and TRBJ1-2; D is unresolved. This CDR3 is built from 14 residues. Germline loops: CDR1 SGHDT, CDR2 YYEEEE. Trimming cost V 4 bases and J 7 bases, with 17 bases left between them. CDR3 nucleotide sequence: TGTGCCAGCAGCCCCCTACGAATAGACCGTGGCTACACCTTC. Translation: CASSPLRIDRGYTF. Using reference TRBV5-6 and TRBJ1-2 for the parts outside the CDR3, the full variable domain is DAGVTQSPTHLIKTRGQQVTLRCSPKSGHDTVSWYQQALGQGPQFIFQYYEEEERQRGNFPDRFSGHQFPNYSSELNVNALLLGDSALYLCASSPLRIDRGYTFGSGTRLTVV.

This clonotype was seen at least ten times. CDR3 residues: CASSPGPFRAGGTGELFF. The CDR3, as DNA: TGTGCCAGCAGCCCCGGCCCCTTCCGAGCAGGGGGCACCGGGGAGCTGTTTTTT. V is TRBV6-2 or TRBV6-3 and J is TRBJ2-2, with 7 bases aligning to TRBD1. This CDR3 has 18 residues. CDR1 MNHEY and CDR2 SVGEGT come from the germline V gene. V shed 6 bases, J shed 4 bases, and the junction held 17 bases outside the gene matches.

This clonotype showed up many times. V and J are TRBV12-3 or TRBV12-4 and TRBJ1-5; D unresolved. Trimming pared 2 bases from V and 3 bases from J, leaving 20 bases between. The CDR3 spans 18 residues. CDR3 nucleotide sequence: TGTGCCAGCAGTTTATTTGGAGGACCCGACTTTTTCAATCAGCCCCAGCATTTT. Amino acid sequence: CASSLFGGPDFFNQPQHF.

This clonotype was counted at least ten times. This chain joins TRBV29-1 and TRBJ1-2; 7 positions agree with TRBD1. Germline trimming cut 6 bases from V and 4 bases from J; bases unmatched to any gene: 11. This CDR3 contains 14 residues. Germline CDR1 SQVTM, CDR2 ANQGSEA. CDR3 in DNA: TGCAGCGTCGCTAAGGACAGGCTATCCTATGGCTACACCTTC. It encodes CSVAKDRLSYGYTF. Supplemented by reference TRBV29-1 and TRBJ1-2, the full variable domain reads SAVISQKPSRDICQRGTSLTIQCQVDSQVTMMFWYRQQPGQSLTLIATANQGSEATYESGFVIDKFPISRPNLTFSTLTVSNMSPEDSSIYLCSVAKDRLSYGYTFGSGTRLTVV.

This clonotype was counted a single time. The chain couples TRBV2 to TRBJ2-7, with 11 bases aligning to TRBD2. With V trimmed by 4 bases and J by 6 bases, 5 bases remained unmatched. Germline V gene data show CDR1 as SNHLY and CDR2 as FYNNEI. The CDR3 consists of 14 residues. For the CDR3, the DNA is TGTGCCAGCAGTGTAATAGCGGGAGGGGGCGAGCAGTACTTC. Translating it yields CASSVIAGGGEQYF.

This clonotype was seen a few times. V gene TRBV2 combines with J gene TRBJ2-2, with D tentatively TRBD1 or TRBD2 (5 bases each). V lost 5 bases to trimming and J lost 2 bases, with 12 bases between them. Looked up from germline, CDR1 is SNHLY and CDR2 is FYNNEI. This CDR3 is built from 15 residues. DNA for the CDR3: TGTGCCAGCAGTCGGGACGACATTAACACCGGGGAGCTGTTTTTT. Its protein is CASSRDDINTGELFF.

This clonotype showed up many times. This chain links TRBV12-3 or TRBV12-4 with TRBJ1-5, with D perhaps matching TRBD1 (5 bases). This CDR3 comprises 12 residues. V dropped 5 bases and J dropped 4 bases, with 6 bases sitting between them. In nucleotides, the CDR3 is TGTGCCAGCAGTCAGGGTAATCAGCCCCAGCATTTT. Translation gives CASSQGNQPQHF.

Ten or more counts support this clonotype. The chain uses TRBV20-1 and TRBJ2-4, with unresolved D. Germline V gives CDR1 DFQATT, CDR2 SNEGSKA (reference sequence). Deletions cut 3 bases from V and 0 bases from J, with 9 bases between. CDR3 size: 14 residues. As DNA, the CDR3 is TGCAGTGCTAGTGAGTGGGGAGCCAAAAACATTCAGTACTTC. Protein sequence: CSASEWGAKNIQYF.

This clonotype occurred a few times. CDR3 coding DNA: TGTGCCAGCAGGGCAGGGAACGGCTACACCTTC. Its protein product is CASRAGNGYTF. The rearrangement joins TRBV28 to TRBJ1-2; the D gene is possibly TRBD1 (5 bases). The germline CDR1 and CDR2 sequences are MDHEN and SYDVKM. The CDR3 has 11 residues. V lost 6 bases, J lost 8 bases, and 10 bases lay in between.

In its sample, this clonotype was seen a few times. This chain connects TRBV5-1 to TRBJ2-6, with D unresolved. The CDR3 is 16 residues long. Germline CDR1 and CDR2: SGHRS and YFSETQ. Trimming cost V 1 base and J 0 bases, with 8 bases left between them. The CDR3 region is CASSLFSSSGANVLTF. In DNA, the CDR3 is TGCGCCAGCAGCTTGTTTTCTAGCTCTGGGGCCAACGTCCTGACTTTC.

This clonotype was counted ten times or more. The CDR3 DNA sequence: TGTGCCAGCAGTAAAACTAGCGGGGGCGTGGATACGCAGTATTTT. It codes for CASSKTSGGVDTQYF. This rearrangement joins TRBV6-1 to TRBJ2-3; 11 nucleotides match TRBD2. After removal of 5 bases from V and 6 bases from J, the junction contained 7 bases not matched to a gene. The CDR3 is 15 amino acids. Germline V lookup: CDR1 MNHNS, CDR2 SASEGT.

This clonotype has a count of ten or more. The CDR3 sequence is CSARDWEKGGERYEQYF. In DNA, the CDR3 is TGCAGTGCTAGAGATTGGGAGAAAGGAGGGGAGAGATACGAGCAGTACTTC. The chain carries TRBV20-1 and TRBJ2-7; possibly TRBD2 for D (6 bases). The CDR3 has 17 residues. Germline V lookup: CDR1 DFQATT, CDR2 SNEGSKA (reference sequence). The V and J ends lost 0 bases and 4 bases respectively, with 22 bases between them.

This clonotype was counted only a few times. CDR3 sequence: CASSVTTVDYGYTF. In nucleotides, the CDR3 is TGTGCCAGCAGCGTCACGACCGTGGACTATGGCTACACCTTC. The rearrangement links TRBV7-2 to TRBJ1-2; D unclear. The CDR3 has 14 residues. V shed 5 bases and J shed 3 bases, with 13 bases lying between them. The germline V gene encodes CDR1 SGHTA and CDR2 FQGNSA.